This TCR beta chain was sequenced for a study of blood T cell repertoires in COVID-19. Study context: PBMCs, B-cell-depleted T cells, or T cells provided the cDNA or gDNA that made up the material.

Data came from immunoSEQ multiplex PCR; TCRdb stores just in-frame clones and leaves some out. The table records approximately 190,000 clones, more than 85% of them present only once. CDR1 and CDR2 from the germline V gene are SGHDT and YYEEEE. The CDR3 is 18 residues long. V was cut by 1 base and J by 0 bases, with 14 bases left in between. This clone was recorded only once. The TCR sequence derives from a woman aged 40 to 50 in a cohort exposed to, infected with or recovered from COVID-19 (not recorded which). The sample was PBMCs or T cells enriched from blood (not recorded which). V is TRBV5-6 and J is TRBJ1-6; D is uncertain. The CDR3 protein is CASSLRLQAASYNSPLHF. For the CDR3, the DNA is TGTGCCAGCAGCTTGAGACTACAAGCCGCCTCCTATAATTCACCCCTCCACTTT.